One and the same sample provided the 9 T cell receptor beta chains below, sequenced in a study of graft-versus-host responses after intestinal transplantation. Libraries were prepared by immunoSEQ multiplex PCR; TCRdb keeps only in-frame clonotypes and omits some of them. The sample has 80,000 to 85,000 clones, around 91% seen once. These TCRs are of unknown antigen specificity. The material sequenced was unstimulated CD4+ T cells sorted from spleen or lymph node cells, taken before intestinal transplant. These receptors all stem from a human donor who received an intestinal transplant.

The chain's CDR3 is CASSELKNTGELFF. CDR3 nucleotide sequence: TGTGCCAGCAGTGAATTAAAGAACACCGGGGAGCTGTTTTTT. The chain is built from TRBV25-1 and TRBJ2-2; D remains ambiguous. The CDR3 has 14 residues. Trimming cost V 1 base and J 1 base, with 4 bases left between them. Germline V gene lookup returns CDR1 MGHDK and CDR2 SYGVNS.

The CDR3 protein is CASSPSNRGFLGGNQPQHF. CDR3 in DNA: TGTGCCAGCTCACCATCGAACAGGGGATTTTTGGGCGGCAATCAGCCCCAGCATTTT. The gene calls are TRBV18 and TRBJ1-5; 7 bases line up with TRBD1. The CDR3 is 19 residues long. Losses at the gene ends were 2 bases for V and 2 bases for J; bases not matched to a gene: 15. CDR1 and CDR2 (germline): KGHSH, LQKENI.

The rearrangement joins TRBV7-8 to TRBJ1-6; D gene unclear. The germline gives CDR1 SGHVS, CDR2 FQNEAQ. The CDR3 extends over 15 amino acids. V was pared by 1 base and J by 7 bases, with 11 bases between. The CDR3 is CASSLGHARNSPLHF. The CDR3 DNA follows: TGTGCCAGCAGCTTAGGTCACGCTAGGAATTCACCCCTCCACTTT.

J is TRBJ1-5 and V is TRBV10-3; 8 bases align to TRBD1. The ends lost 5 bases at V and 0 bases at J; junction bases unmatched: 3. Germline values: CDR1 ENHRY, CDR2 SYGVKD. This CDR3 is 15 amino acids long. Here the CDR3 reads CAISTGGYSNQPQHF. CDR3 nucleotides: TGTGCCATCAGTACAGGGGGATATAGCAATCAGCCCCAGCATTTT.

J is TRBJ1-3 and V is TRBV28; D perhaps matches TRBD1 (5 bases). This CDR3 is 15 amino acids long. In germline, CDR1 is MDHEN, CDR2 SYDVKM. The V gene lost 3 bases and the J gene lost 0 bases, with 9 bases spanning the gap. CDR3 sequence (DNA): TGTGCCAGCAGTTTTGTTGACAGCTCTGGAAACACCATATATTTT. As protein: CASSFVDSSGNTIYF.

This clone was detected once. The chain has TRBV20-1 and TRBJ1-2, with D uncertain. The CDR3 extends over 11 amino acids. Germline loops: CDR1 DFQATT, CDR2 SNEGSKA (reference sequence). Trimming stripped 6 bases from V and 2 bases from J, with 7 bases between. Here the CDR3 reads CSARVNYGYTF. The CDR3 nucleotides are TGCAGTGCCCGAGTCAACTATGGCTACACCTTC.

The chain carries TRBV25-1 and TRBJ1-6; TRBD1 matches at 8 bases. The CDR3 loop spans 17 amino acids. The junction had 10 bases not matched to a gene; V was cut back by 6 bases and J by 3 bases. Germline V gene sequence: CDR1 MGHDK, CDR2 SYGVNS. In DNA form, the CDR3 reads TGTGCCAGCAGCGCACCGAGGACAGGGCGCTATAATTCACCCCTCCACTTT. It yields the protein CASSAPRTGRYNSPLHF.

CDR3 nucleotide sequence: TGTGCCAGCAGCATCACTCGGGGGGCCTACGAGCAGTACTTC. This sequence encodes CASSITRGAYEQYF. The gene calls are TRBV11-2 and TRBJ2-7, with TRBD2 matching 7 bases. Germline values: CDR1 SGHAT, CDR2 FQNNGV. The junction had 6 bases not matched to a gene; V was cut back by 5 bases and J by 2 bases. The CDR3 extends over 14 amino acids.

This chain joins TRBV4-3 and TRBJ2-2; the D gene is possibly TRBD2 (6 bases). The germline V and J ends were trimmed by 0 bases and 6 bases, with 8 bases remaining between them. Germline V gene lookup returns CDR1 LGHNA and CDR2 YSLEER. The CDR3 is 14 residues long. The CDR3 loop is CASSQEGGAGELFF. CDR3 nucleotides: TGCGCCAGCAGCCAAGAGGGCGGGGCCGGGGAGCTGTTTTTT.